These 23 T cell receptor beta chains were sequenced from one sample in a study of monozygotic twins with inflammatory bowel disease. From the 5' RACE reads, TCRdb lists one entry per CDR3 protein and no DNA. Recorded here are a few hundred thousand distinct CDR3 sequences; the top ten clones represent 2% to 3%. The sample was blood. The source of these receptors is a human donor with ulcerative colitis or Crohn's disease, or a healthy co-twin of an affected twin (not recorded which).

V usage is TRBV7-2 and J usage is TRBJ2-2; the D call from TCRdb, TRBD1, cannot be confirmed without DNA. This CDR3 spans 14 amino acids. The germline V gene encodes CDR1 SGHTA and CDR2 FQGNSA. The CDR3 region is CASSLERGGGELFF.

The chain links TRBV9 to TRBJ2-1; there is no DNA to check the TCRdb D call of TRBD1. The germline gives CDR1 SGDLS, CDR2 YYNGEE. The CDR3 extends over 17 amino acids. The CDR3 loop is CASSVGGTGGPYNERFF.

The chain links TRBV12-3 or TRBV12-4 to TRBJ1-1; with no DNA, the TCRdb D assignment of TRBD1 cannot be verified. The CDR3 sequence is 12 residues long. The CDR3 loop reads CASKGTEHEAFF.

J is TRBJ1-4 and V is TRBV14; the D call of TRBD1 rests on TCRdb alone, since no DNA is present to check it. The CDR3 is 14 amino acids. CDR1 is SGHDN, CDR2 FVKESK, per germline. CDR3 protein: CASSPRTTGAKLFF.

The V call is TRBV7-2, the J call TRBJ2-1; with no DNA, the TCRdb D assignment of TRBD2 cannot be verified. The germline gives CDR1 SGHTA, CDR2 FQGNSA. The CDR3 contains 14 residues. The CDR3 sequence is CASSSGLAGFTRFF.

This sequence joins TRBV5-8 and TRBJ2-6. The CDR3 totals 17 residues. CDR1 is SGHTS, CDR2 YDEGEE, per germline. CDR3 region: CASSPHLSASGANVLTF.

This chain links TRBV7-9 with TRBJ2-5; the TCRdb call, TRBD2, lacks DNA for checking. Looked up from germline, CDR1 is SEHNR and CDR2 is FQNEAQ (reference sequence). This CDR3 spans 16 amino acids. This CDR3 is CASSLLQGLAGDTQYF.

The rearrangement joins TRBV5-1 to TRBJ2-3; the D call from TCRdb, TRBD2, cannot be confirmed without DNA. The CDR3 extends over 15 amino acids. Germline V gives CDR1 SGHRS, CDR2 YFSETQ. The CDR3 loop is CASSVGLAGVDTQYF. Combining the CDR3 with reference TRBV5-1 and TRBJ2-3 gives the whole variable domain KAGVTQTPRYLIKTRGQQVTLSCSPISGHRSVSWYQQTPGQGLQFLFEYFSETQRNKGNFPGRFSGRQFSNSRSEMNVSTLELGDSALYLCASSVGLAGVDTQYFGPGTRLTVL.

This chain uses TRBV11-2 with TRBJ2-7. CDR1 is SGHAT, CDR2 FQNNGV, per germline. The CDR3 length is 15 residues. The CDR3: CASSYEIAVIYEQYF.

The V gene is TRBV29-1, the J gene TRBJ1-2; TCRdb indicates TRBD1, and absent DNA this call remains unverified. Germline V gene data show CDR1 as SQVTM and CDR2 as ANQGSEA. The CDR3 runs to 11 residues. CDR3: CSVQGSQGYTF.

CDR3: CASSATGGGISTDTQYF. The V call is TRBV7-2, the J call TRBJ2-3; as DNA is missing, the TRBD2 call by TCRdb cannot be tested. Germline values: CDR1 SGHTA, CDR2 FQGNSA. The CDR3 sequence is 17 residues long.

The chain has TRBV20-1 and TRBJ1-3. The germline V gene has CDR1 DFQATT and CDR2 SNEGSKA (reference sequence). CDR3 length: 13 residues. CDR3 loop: CSASQSSGNTIYF.

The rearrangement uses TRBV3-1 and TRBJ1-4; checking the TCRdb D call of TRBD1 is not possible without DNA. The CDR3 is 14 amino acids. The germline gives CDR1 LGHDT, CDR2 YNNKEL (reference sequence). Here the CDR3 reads CASSLGQNRGKLFF. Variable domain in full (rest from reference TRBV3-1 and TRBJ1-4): DTAVSQTPKYLVTQMGNDKSIKCEQNLGHDTMYWYKQDSKKFLKIMFSYNNKELIINETVPNRFSPKSPDKAHLNLHINSLELGDSAVYFCASSLGQNRGKLFFGSGTQLSVL.

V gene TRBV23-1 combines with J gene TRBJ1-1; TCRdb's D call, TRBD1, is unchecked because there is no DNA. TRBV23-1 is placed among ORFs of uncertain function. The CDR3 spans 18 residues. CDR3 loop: CASSISHRGQTGNTEAFF.

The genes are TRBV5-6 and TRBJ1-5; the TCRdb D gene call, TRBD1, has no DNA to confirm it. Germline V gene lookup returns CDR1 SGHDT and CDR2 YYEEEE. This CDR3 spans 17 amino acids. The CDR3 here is CASSLQGARDSNQPQHF.

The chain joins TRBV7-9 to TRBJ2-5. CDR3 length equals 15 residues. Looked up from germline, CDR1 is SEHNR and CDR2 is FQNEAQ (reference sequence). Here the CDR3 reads CASSTIIGSSETQYF.

The CDR3 loop is CSARTRGDEQYF. This rearrangement joins TRBV20-1 to TRBJ2-7; TCRdb designates TRBD2, a call that cannot be tested without DNA. This CDR3 is 12 amino acids long. The germline gives CDR1 DFQATT, CDR2 SNEGSKA (reference sequence).

This chain's CDR3 is CASSFGGATGELFF. The chain joins TRBV7-2 to TRBJ2-2; TCRdb indicates TRBD2, and absent DNA this call remains unverified. This CDR3 has 14 amino acids. The V gene's germline CDR1 is SGHTA and CDR2 FQGNSA.

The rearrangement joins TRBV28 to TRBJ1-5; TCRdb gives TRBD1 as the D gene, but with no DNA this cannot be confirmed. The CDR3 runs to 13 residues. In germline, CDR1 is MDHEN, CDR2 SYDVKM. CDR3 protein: CASWRQPGQPQHF.

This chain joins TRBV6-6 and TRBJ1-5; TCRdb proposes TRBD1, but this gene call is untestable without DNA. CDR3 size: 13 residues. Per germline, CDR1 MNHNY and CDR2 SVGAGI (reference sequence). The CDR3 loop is CASSHDQGVPQHF.

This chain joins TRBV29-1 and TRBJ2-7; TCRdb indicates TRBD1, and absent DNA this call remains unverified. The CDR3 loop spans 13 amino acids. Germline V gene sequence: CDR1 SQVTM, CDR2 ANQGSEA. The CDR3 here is CSVEHPGSHEQYF.

The CDR3 is CASSLWPNEKLFF. This chain links TRBV27 with TRBJ1-4. The CDR3 extends over 13 amino acids. Germline V lookup: CDR1 MNHEY, CDR2 SMNVEV (reference sequence). The full variable domain, rest sourced from reference TRBV27 and TRBJ1-4, is EAQVTQNPRYLITVTGKKLTVTCSQNMNHEYMSWYRQDPGLGLRQIYYSMNVEVTDKGDVPEGYKVSRKEKRNFPLILESPSPNQTSLYFCASSLWPNEKLFFGSGTQLSVL.

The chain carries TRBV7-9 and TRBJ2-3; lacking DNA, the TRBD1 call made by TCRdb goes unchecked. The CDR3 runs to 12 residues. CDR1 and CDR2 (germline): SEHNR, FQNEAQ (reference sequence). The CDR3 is CASSPAGHSKYF.